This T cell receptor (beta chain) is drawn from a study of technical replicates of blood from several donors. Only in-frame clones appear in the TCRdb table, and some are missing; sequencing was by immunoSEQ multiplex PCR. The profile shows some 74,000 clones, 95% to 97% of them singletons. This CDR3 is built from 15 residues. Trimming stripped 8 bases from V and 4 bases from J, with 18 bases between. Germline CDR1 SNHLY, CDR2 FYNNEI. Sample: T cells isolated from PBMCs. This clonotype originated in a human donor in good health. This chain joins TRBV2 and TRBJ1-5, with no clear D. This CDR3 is CASGSSAVRNQPQHF. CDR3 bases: TGTGCCAGCGGGTCTAGTGCGGTCAGAAATCAGCCCCAGCATTTT.